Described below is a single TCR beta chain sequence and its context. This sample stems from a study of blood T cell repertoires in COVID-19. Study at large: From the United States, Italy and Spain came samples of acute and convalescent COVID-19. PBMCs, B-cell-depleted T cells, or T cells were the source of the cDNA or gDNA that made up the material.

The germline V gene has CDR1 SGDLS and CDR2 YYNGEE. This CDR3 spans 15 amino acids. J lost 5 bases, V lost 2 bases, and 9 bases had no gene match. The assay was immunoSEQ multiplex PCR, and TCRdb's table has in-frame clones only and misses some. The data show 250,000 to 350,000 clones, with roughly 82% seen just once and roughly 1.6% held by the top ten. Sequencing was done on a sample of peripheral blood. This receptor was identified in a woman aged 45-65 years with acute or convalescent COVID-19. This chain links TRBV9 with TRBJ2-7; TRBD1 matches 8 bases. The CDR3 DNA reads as TGTGCCAGCAGCGTTATGACAGGGGATAGGCACGAGCAGTACTTC. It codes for CASSVMTGDRHEQYF.